The rows below give T cell receptor beta chains drawn from one sample of a study of blood T cell repertoires in COVID-19. The protocol was immunoSEQ multiplex PCR, while the TCRdb copy is restricted to in-frame clones and leaves out a portion. The sample lists 75,000 to 90,000 clones; about 83% were seen once. Material: peripheral blood. These receptors were collected from a man over 45 with active COVID-19. CDR3s include the opening cysteine and the closing phenylalanine or tryptophan. The D gene is left open where the match is weak. Not every row has a clone size; where given, it reads once, few, many or a size class.

>TRBJ2-1|.|TRBV9|.
TGTGCCAGCAGCGTGGCTGCGGGGAATGAGCAGTTCTTC
CASSVAAGNEQFF
>TRBJ1-1|.|TRBV18|.
TGTGCCAGCTCACATGACAGGAACACTGAAGCTTTCTTT
CASSHDRNTEAFF
>TRBJ2-3|.|TRBV29-1|.
TGCAGCATCCGGTTTCAGGGATTGGCGACAGATACGCAGTATTTT
CSIRFQGLATDTQYF
>TRBJ1-5|.|TRBV6-6|.
TGTGCCAGCAGTCCTCGGGACTCCTCAAGGTTGAGGGGCAATCAGCCCCAGCATTTT
CASSPRDSSRLRGNQPQHF
>TRBJ1-1|.|TRBV5-6|TRBD1
TGTGCCAGCAGCTGGGCCGGGACAGGGAACACTGAAGCTTTCTTT
CASSWAGTGNTEAFF
>TRBJ1-1|.|TRBV14|TRBD1
TGTGCCAGCAGCCAAGATCAGGGGACAGGGAGGACTGAAGCTTTCTTT
CASSQDQGTGRTEAFF
>TRBJ1-4|.|TRBV9|.
TGTGCCAGCAGCGTAGGAGGTGCAAATGAAAAACTGTTTTTT
CASSVGGANEKLFF
>TRBJ2-1|.|TRBV7-3|.
TGTGCCAGCAGCTTAACGGTGAGCTCCTACAATGAGCAGTTCTTC
CASSLTVSSYNEQFF
>TRBJ1-3|.|TRBV27|.
TGTGCCAGCAGGCCTCGGGGTGTGAAGGGAAACACCATATATTTT
CASRPRGVKGNTIYF
>TRBJ2-1|.|TRBV4-3|TRBD2
TGCGCCAGCAGCCGGTTCCCCGGGACTAGCGCGTTAGATGAGCAGTTCTTC
CASSRFPGTSALDEQFF
>TRBJ2-7|.|TRBV5-6|TRBD1
TGTGCCAGCAGCTCAAAGGGGACAGAATGGAGCGAGCAGTACTTC
CASSSKGTEWSEQYF
>TRBJ1-2|.|TRBV24-1|.
TGTGCCACCAGTGCGGTTGGCTATGGCTACACCTTC
CATSAVGYGYTF
>TRBJ1-2|.|TRBV18|TRBD1
TGTGCCAGCTCCGGAGACAGGGTCGGCTATGGCTACACCTTC
CASSGDRVGYGYTF
>TRBJ2-7|.|TRBV16|TRBD2
TGTGCCAGCAGCCATCGCGGACTAGCGGGGGGGTTCGAGCAGTACTTC
CASSHRGLAGGFEQYF
>TRBJ2-5|.|TRBV5-1|TRBD2
TGCGCCAGCAGCGTAGCGGGAGTCTCAGAGACCCAGTACTTC
CASSVAGVSETQYF
>TRBJ1-5|.|TRBV12-3/TRBV12-4|.
TGTGCCAGCACCATAGGAACTGGACACAAGCATTTT
CASTIGTGHKHF
>TRBJ2-2|.|TRBV6-4|TRBD1
TGTGCCAGCAGCGAGGGACAGACTACCGGGGAGCTGTTTTTT
CASSEGQTTGELFF
>TRBJ2-1|.|TRBV6-1|.
TGTGCCAGCAGTGAAGAATTCGGAGTTGTGGGCAATGAGCAGTTCTTC
CASSEEFGVVGNEQFF
>TRBJ1-3|once|TRBV7-2|.
TGTGCCAGCAGCTTAATAAGGCCCTCGGGTGGAAACACCATATATTTT
CASSLIRPSGGNTIYF
>TRBJ2-3|.|TRBV24-1|.
TGTGCCACCAGTTTCCCTCCGTCCGATACGCAGTATTTT
CATSFPPSDTQYF
>TRBJ2-3|.|TRBV9|TRBD2
TGTGCCAGCAGCGTAGGGCGGGGGGCGAACACAGATACGCAGTATTTT
CASSVGRGANTDTQYF
>TRBJ2-2|.|TRBV5-6|.
TGTGCCAGCAGCTTGGAGTCGTTAGAGGATACGATCGCCGGGGAGCTGTTTTTT
CASSLESLEDTIAGELFF
>TRBJ2-7|.|TRBV2|.
TGTGCCAGCAGTGGCGACACGGGGGAGCAGTACTTC
CASSGDTGEQYF
>TRBJ2-3|.|TRBV19|.
TGTGCCAGTAAATTCTCGGGGAGCACAGATACGCAGTATTTT
CASKFSGSTDTQYF
>TRBJ1-2|.|TRBV28|TRBD1
TGTGCCAGCAGTTTCCCCACCGACAGGGCTAACTATGGCTACACTTTC
CASSFPTDRANYGYTF
>TRBJ2-3|.|TRBV5-1|.
TGCGCCAGCAGCTTGGGCGGCCTCGAGAGCGGGGATACGCAGTATTTT
CASSLGGLESGDTQYF